These 26 T cell receptor beta chains were sequenced from one sample in a study of blood T cell repertoires in COVID-19 (dated by TCRdb to 2020 to 2021). Library preparation employed the immunoSEQ multiplex PCR assay. In TCRdb, the immuneACCESS table is reduced to in-frame sequences with V and J assigned. These tables do not hold every clone; where another copy was compared, an unresolved V gene accounts for under half, and the others remain unexplained. This sample gives about 46,000 clones in total; around 88% of them show up just once. The ten top clones hold around 6.1% of the sample. Sequenced material: peripheral blood. The receptors stem from a woman of 80 years or more with acute or convalescent COVID-19.

There are a few counts of this clone. This chain links TRBV27 with TRBJ1-5; 8 bases fit TRBD1. CDR1 and CDR2 from the germline V gene are MNHEY and SMNVEV (reference sequence). This CDR3 is 15 amino acids long. V shed 5 bases, J shed 8 bases, and the junction held 11 bases outside the gene matches. The CDR3 DNA follows: TGTGCCAGCAGTCCCGGGACAGGCGTGTGGAAGCCCCAGCATTTT. It specifies CASSPGTGVWKPQHF.

The table lists this clone with a few counts. The CDR3 DNA reads TGTGCCAGCAGCCCCGTTTTGCCCCTAGGGAACACTGAAGCTTTCTTT. Protein sequence: CASSPVLPLGNTEAFF. V is TRBV11-1 and J is TRBJ1-1; D remains unclear. The CDR3 contains 16 residues. In germline, CDR1 is SGHAT, CDR2 FQDESV (reference sequence). V was pared by 5 bases and J by 1 base, with 17 bases between.

The V call is TRBV30, the J call TRBJ1-6; D is undetermined. Germline lookup yields CDR1 GTSNPN and CDR2 SVGIG (reference sequence). The CDR3 totals 14 residues. V dropped 7 bases and J dropped 0 bases, with 10 bases sitting between them. The CDR3 reads CASSVSSYNSPLHF. DNA for the CDR3: TGTGCCTCGTCCGTGAGCTCCTATAATTCACCCCTCCACTTT. Complete variable domain (other parts from reference TRBV30 and TRBJ1-6): SQTIHQWPATLVQPVGSPLSLECTVEGTSNPNLYWYRQAAGRGLQLLFYSVGIGQISSEVPQNLSASRPQDRQFILSSKKLLLSDSGFYLCASSVSSYNSPLHFGNGTRLTVT.

The rearrangement joins TRBV5-4 to TRBJ2-7; D unresolved. Trimming pared 1 base from V and 0 bases from J, leaving 14 bases between. The CDR3 spans 16 residues. The germline CDR1 and CDR2 sequences are SGHNT and YYREEE (reference sequence). CDR3 sequence reads: CASSLLSSEYSYEQYF. DNA for the CDR3: TGTGCCAGCAGCTTGTTAAGCAGCGAATACTCCTACGAGCAGTACTTC.

The chain links TRBV6-5 to TRBJ1-2; D might be TRBD1 (6 bases). The V gene lost 7 bases and the J gene lost 6 bases, with 15 bases spanning the gap. The length of the CDR3 is 13 residues. CDR1 and CDR2 (germline): MNHEY, SVGAGI. The CDR3 here is CASNSLQGNGYTF. The CDR3, as DNA: TGTGCCAGCAACTCCCTGCAGGGGAATGGCTACACCTTC.

This chain connects TRBV19 to TRBJ1-2; D unclear. V was trimmed by 9 bases and J by 2 bases, leaving 10 bases between them. The germline V gene has CDR1 LNHDA and CDR2 SQIVND (reference sequence). The length of the CDR3 is 12 residues. CDR3 region: CASTTGNYGYTF. CDR3 DNA sequence: TGTGCCAGCACTACGGGAAACTATGGCTACACCTTC.

The chain has TRBV7-9 and TRBJ1-1, with 7 bases fitting TRBD1. There are 16 residues in the CDR3. CDR1 is SEHNR and CDR2 is FQNEAQ in the germline V gene (reference sequence). J lost 1 base, V lost 5 bases, and 10 bases had no gene match. The CDR3 loop is CASSRPQGPGNTEAFF. The CDR3 coding sequence is TGTGCCAGCAGCAGACCACAGGGGCCGGGGAACACTGAAGCTTTCTTT. Full variable domain (outside the CDR3, taken from reference TRBV7-9 and TRBJ1-1): DTGVSQNPRHKITKRGQNVTFRCDPISEHNRLYWYRQTLGQGPEFLTYFQNEAQLEKSRLLSDRFSAERPKGSFSTLEIQRTEQGDSAMYLCASSRPQGPGNTEAFFGQGTRLTVV.

The V gene is TRBV19, the J gene TRBJ1-2; possible D gene TRBD1, 6 bases. This CDR3 spans 15 amino acids. Germline V CDR1 and CDR2: LNHDA, SQIVND (reference sequence). V was clipped by 0 bases and J by 4 bases, with 12 bases between them. This CDR3 reads CASSIDRWGPYGYTF. CDR3 DNA: TGTGCCAGTAGTATAGATCGCTGGGGGCCCTATGGCTACACCTTC.

This chain's CDR3 is CAIRFGENTEAFF. CDR3 nucleotide sequence: TGTGCCATCAGGTTCGGGGAGAACACTGAAGCTTTCTTT. The genes are TRBV10-3 and TRBJ1-1, with unresolved D. Germline values: CDR1 ENHRY, CDR2 SYGVKD. The V and J ends lost 6 bases and 1 base respectively, with 9 bases between them. The length of the CDR3 is 13 residues.

The chain employs TRBV5-6 and TRBJ1-1; 10 bases fit TRBD1. The CDR3 consists of 15 residues. V gave up 0 bases and J gave up 9 bases; unmatched junction bases: 8. Germline V gene sequence: CDR1 SGHDT, CDR2 YYEEEE. CDR3 DNA sequence: TGTGCCAGCAGCTTGGCCGGGACAGGGGTGAAGAAAGCTTTCTTT. Its protein product is CASSLAGTGVKKAFF.

This chain joins TRBV6-4 and TRBJ1-1, with 8 bases aligning to TRBD1. The length of the CDR3 is 14 residues. V lost 4 bases and J lost 5; bases outside the gene matches: 6. CDR1 and CDR2 from the germline V gene are MRHNA and SNTAGT. This CDR3 is CASSVTGAGTEAFF. The DNA for the CDR3 is TGTGCCAGCAGTGTGACAGGGGCCGGAACTGAAGCTTTCTTT.

This clone has just a few counts. CDR3 amino acids: CASSSGTGPIVGYTF. In DNA form, the CDR3 reads TGTGCCAGCAGTTCCGGGACAGGGCCTATTGTGGGCTACACCTTC. The rearrangement joins TRBV7-6 to TRBJ1-2; 9 nucleotides align to TRBD1. The V and J ends lost 6 bases and 8 bases, in that order; junction bases with no gene match: 13. The CDR3 is 15 residues long. The germline V gene has CDR1 SGHVS and CDR2 FNYEAQ.

J is TRBJ1-3 and V is TRBV29-1; maybe TRBD1 (6 bases). The CDR3 covers 15 residues. Germline-derived CDR1 and CDR2 are SQVTM and ANQGSEA. The V end was cut by 7 bases, the J end by 4 bases, with 20 bases between. The CDR3 sequence: CSATDRNGGGNTIYF. The CDR3 DNA sequence: TGCAGCGCTACCGACAGGAACGGTGGAGGAAACACCATATATTTT.

J is TRBJ1-2 and V is TRBV3-1 (or the pseudogene TRBV3-2); no clear D gene. CDR3 size: 14 residues. Germline V gene sequence: CDR1 LGHDT, CDR2 YNNKEL (reference sequence). V was trimmed by 1 base and J by 5 bases, leaving 11 bases between them. The DNA for the CDR3 is TGTGCCAGCAGCCAAGCGGCGTTCGGGTATGGCTACACCTTC. It codes for CASSQAAFGYGYTF.

A remark on this clone: This CDR3 is also generated by other DNA sequences in the sample. This chain links TRBV5-6 with TRBJ2-7, with D perhaps TRBD1 (6 bases). Germline V gene lookup returns CDR1 SGHDT and CDR2 YYEEEE. Trimming pared 4 bases from V and 1 base from J, leaving 9 bases between. The CDR3 is 13 residues long. The CDR3 nucleotides read TGTGCCAGCAGCCTAGGACAGTCCTACGAGCAGTACTTC. This codes for CASSLGQSYEQYF.

This clone has a single count. The chain combines TRBV5-1 with TRBJ1-6, with 7 bases identical to TRBD1. V trimming: 2 bases; J trimming: 6 bases; junction bases outside the gene matches: 8. Germline values: CDR1 SGHRS, CDR2 YFSETQ. This CDR3 contains 16 residues. CDR3 DNA sequence: TGCGCCAGCAGCTTTTACGGGACAGATACTAATTCACCCCTCCACTTT. It is translated as CASSFYGTDTNSPLHF.

V gene TRBV6-1 combines with J gene TRBJ1-2; the D gene is possibly TRBD1 (5 bases). Trimming took off 0 bases at V and 2 bases at J, with 19 bases between the two ends. Germline CDR1 reads MNHNS; CDR2 reads SASEGT. The CDR3 is made up of 18 amino acids. The CDR3 DNA reads TGTGCCAGCAGTGAAGCGCTTCGGGCGATCCGGGGGAACTATGGCTACACCTTC. Translating gives CASSEALRAIRGNYGYTF.

CDR3 region: CASRGLTTEAFF. The CDR3 DNA reads as TGTGCCAGTAGGGGCCTGACCACTGAAGCTTTCTTT. The genes are TRBV19 and TRBJ1-1; D uncertain. CDR1 is LNHDA and CDR2 is SQIVND in the germline V gene (reference sequence). Trimming stripped 6 bases from V and 4 bases from J, with 9 bases between. The CDR3 loop spans 12 amino acids.

The chain has TRBV3-1 (or the pseudogene TRBV3-2) and TRBJ1-1; D possibly corresponds to TRBD1 (6 bases). In germline, CDR1 is LGHDT, CDR2 YNNKEL (reference sequence). There are 16 residues in the CDR3. The ends were cut back, 4 bases at V and 5 bases at J, with 20 bases in the middle. The CDR3 coding sequence is TGTGCCAGCAGCCCATACTCAGGAGGGGGAGGGACTGAAGCTTTCTTT. Amino acid sequence: CASSPYSGGGGTEAFF.

V is TRBV4-1 and J is TRBJ1-2; the match to TRBD1 covers 7 bases. The germline CDR1 and CDR2 sequences are MGHRA and YSYEKL. The CDR3 loop spans 14 amino acids. V dropped 0 bases and J dropped 3; count of bases not matched to a gene: 1. In DNA form, the CDR3 reads TGCGCCAGCAGCCAAGAGGGACAGTACTATGGCTACACCTTC. Translated: CASSQEGQYYGYTF.

The chain links TRBV6-2 or TRBV6-3 to TRBJ1-1; tentative D call: TRBD1 (6 bases). The CDR3 is made up of 16 amino acids. The germline gives CDR1 MNHEY, CDR2 SVGEGT. V was cut by 2 bases and J by 5 bases, with 18 bases left in between. CDR3: CASSYPVHRVGTEAFF. In DNA form, the CDR3 reads TGTGCCAGCAGTTACCCTGTCCACAGGGTTGGGACTGAAGCTTTCTTT.

The chain uses TRBV19 and TRBJ1-5; D remains ambiguous. V was trimmed by 2 bases and J by 2 bases, leaving 13 bases between them. CDR3 size: 16 residues. In germline, CDR1 is LNHDA, CDR2 SQIVND (reference sequence). CDR3 loop: CASSIYYSPRNQPQHF. The CDR3 bases are TGTGCCAGTAGTATATATTACAGCCCCCGCAATCAGCCCCAGCATTTT.

This clone is a singleton in its sample. J is TRBJ1-1 and V is TRBV19; 8 bases match TRBD1. With V trimmed by 6 bases and J by 5 bases, 8 bases remained unmatched. Germline-derived CDR1 and CDR2 are LNHDA and SQIVND (reference sequence). The length of the CDR3 is 14 residues. The CDR3 reads CASSLGQGVTEAFF. The DNA of the CDR3 is TGTGCCAGTAGCCTCGGACAGGGCGTTACTGAAGCTTTCTTT. Together with reference TRBV19 and TRBJ1-1, the CDR3 gives the full variable domain: DGGITQSPKYLFRKEGQNVTLSCEQNLNHDAMYWYRQDPGQGLRLIYYSQIVNDFQKGDIAEGYSVSREKKESFPLTVTSAQKNPTAFYLCASSLGQGVTEAFFGQGTRLTVV.

The chain uses TRBV5-1 and TRBJ2-3; 7 bases align to TRBD2. The CDR3 length is 13 residues. The germline gives CDR1 SGHRS, CDR2 YFSETQ. The J segment lost 7 bases and the V segment lost 1 base, leaving 3 bases of the junction unmatched. The CDR3 region is CASSLSTSYTQYF. Written as DNA, the CDR3 is TGCGCCAGCAGCTTGTCGACTAGCTATACGCAGTATTTT. The full variable domain, in which reference TRBV5-1 and TRBJ2-3 provide the parts outside the CDR3, is KAGVTQTPRYLIKTRGQQVTLSCSPISGHRSVSWYQQTPGQGLQFLFEYFSETQRNKGNFPGRFSGRQFSNSRSEMNVSTLELGDSALYLCASSLSTSYTQYFGPGTRLTVL.

The chain carries TRBV19 and TRBJ2-2, with D tentatively TRBD1 (5 bases). The CDR3 spans 13 residues. The germline V gene encodes CDR1 LNHDA and CDR2 SQIVND (reference sequence). The V end lost 5 bases, the J end lost 8 bases, and 12 bases lay between the germline ends. The CDR3 nucleotides read TGTGCCAGTAGTCAACAGGTGATGGGGGAGCTGTTTTTT. This gives the protein CASSQQVMGELFF.

The chain is built from TRBV6-6 and TRBJ1-1; 10 nucleotides line up with TRBD1. Germline CDR1 MNHNY, CDR2 SVGAGI (reference sequence). The CDR3 consists of 13 residues. The CDR3 region is CAGRDRGNTEAFF. CDR3 nucleotide sequence: TGTGCAGGAAGGGACAGGGGGAACACTGAAGCTTTCTTT.